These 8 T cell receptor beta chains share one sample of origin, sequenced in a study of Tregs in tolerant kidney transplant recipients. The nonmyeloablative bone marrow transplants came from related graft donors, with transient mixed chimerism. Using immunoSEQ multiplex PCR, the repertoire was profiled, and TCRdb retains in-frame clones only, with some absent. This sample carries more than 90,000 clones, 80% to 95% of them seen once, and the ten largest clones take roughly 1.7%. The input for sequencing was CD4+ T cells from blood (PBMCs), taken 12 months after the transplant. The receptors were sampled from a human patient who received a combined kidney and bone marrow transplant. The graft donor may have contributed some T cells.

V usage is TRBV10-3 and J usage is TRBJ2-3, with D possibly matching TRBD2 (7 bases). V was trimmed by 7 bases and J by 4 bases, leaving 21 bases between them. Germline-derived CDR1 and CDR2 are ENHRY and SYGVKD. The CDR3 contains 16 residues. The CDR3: CAITPVGRGDPDTQYF. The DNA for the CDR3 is TGTGCCATCACCCCCGTAGGGAGGGGGGATCCAGATACGCAGTATTTT.

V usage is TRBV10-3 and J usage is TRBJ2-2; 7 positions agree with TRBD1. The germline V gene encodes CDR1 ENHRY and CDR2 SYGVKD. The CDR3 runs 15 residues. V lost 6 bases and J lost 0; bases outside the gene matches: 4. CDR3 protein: CAIRIQGSNTGELFF. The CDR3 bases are TGTGCCATCAGGATACAGGGGTCGAACACCGGGGAGCTGTTTTTT.

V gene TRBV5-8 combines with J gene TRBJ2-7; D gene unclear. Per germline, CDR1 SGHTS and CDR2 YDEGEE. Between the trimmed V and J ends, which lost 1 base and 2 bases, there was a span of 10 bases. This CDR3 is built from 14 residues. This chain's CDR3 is CASSLIYSTYEQYF. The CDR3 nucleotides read TGTGCCAGCAGCTTGATTTACAGCACCTACGAGCAGTACTTC. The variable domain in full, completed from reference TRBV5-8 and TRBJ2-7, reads EAGVTQSPTHLIKTRGQQATLRCSPISGHTSVYWYQQALGLGLQFLLWYDEGEERNRGNFPPRFSGRQFPNYSSELNVNALELEDSALYLCASSLIYSTYEQYFGPGTRLTVT.

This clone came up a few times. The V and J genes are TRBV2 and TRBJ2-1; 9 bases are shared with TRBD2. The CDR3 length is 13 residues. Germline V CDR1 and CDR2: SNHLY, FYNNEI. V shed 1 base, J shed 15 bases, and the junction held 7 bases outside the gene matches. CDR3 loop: CASSEGGTSLRFF. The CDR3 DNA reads TGTGCCAGCAGTGAAGGGGGGACTAGCCTTCGGTTCTTC.

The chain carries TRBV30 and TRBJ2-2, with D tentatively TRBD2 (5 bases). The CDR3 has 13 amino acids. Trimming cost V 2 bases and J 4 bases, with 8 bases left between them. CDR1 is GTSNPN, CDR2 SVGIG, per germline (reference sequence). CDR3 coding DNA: TGTGCCTGGAGTAGAGGGTTCACCGGGGAGCTGTTTTTT. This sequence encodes CAWSRGFTGELFF.

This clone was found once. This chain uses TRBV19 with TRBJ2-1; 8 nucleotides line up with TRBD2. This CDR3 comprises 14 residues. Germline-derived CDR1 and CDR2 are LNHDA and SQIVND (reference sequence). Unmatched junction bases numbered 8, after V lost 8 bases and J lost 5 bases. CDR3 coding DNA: TGTGCCAGTGGGAGGGCGGGAGGCGACAATGAGCAGTTCTTC. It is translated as CASGRAGGDNEQFF.

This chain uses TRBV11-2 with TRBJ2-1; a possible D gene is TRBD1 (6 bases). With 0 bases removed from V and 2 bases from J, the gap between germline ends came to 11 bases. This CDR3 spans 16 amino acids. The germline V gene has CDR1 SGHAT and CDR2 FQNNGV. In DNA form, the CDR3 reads TGTGCCAGCAGCTTAGAATACAGGGACCCCTACAATGAGCAGTTCTTC. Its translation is CASSLEYRDPYNEQFF.

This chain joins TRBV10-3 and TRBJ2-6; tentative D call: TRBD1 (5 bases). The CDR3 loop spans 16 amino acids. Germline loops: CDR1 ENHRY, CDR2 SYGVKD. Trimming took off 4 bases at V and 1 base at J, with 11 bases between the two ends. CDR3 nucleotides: TGTGCCATCAGTGCCGCCAGGGATTCTGGGGCCAACGTCCTGACTTTC. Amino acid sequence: CAISAARDSGANVLTF.